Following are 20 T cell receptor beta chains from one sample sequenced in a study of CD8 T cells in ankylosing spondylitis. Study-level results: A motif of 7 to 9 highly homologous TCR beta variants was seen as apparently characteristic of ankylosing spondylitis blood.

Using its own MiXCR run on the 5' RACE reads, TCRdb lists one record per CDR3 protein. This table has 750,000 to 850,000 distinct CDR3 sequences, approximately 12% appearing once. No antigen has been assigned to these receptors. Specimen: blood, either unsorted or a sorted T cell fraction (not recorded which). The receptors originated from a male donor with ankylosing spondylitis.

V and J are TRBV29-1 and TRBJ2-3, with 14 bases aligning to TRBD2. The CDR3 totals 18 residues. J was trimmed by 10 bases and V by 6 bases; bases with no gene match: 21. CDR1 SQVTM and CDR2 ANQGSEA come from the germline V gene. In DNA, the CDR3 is TGCAGCGTACCAGGACCGGGACTAGCGGGAGTCTCCGCGGCGGCGCAGTATTTT. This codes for CSVPGPGLAGVSAAAQYF.

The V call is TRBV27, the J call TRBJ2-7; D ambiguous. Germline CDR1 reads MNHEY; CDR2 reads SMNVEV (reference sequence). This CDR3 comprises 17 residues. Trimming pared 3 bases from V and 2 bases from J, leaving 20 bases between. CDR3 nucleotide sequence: TGTGCCAGCAGTTTTGGAGTGGGAAATATTCGACCCTACGAGCAGTACTTC. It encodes CASSFGVGNIRPYEQYF.

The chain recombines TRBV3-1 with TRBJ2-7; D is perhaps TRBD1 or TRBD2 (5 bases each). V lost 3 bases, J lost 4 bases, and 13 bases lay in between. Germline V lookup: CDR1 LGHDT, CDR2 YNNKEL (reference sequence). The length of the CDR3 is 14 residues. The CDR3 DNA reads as TGTGCCAGCAGCCACCTAGGCGAGGGGTACGAGCAGTACTTC. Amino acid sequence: CASSHLGEGYEQYF.

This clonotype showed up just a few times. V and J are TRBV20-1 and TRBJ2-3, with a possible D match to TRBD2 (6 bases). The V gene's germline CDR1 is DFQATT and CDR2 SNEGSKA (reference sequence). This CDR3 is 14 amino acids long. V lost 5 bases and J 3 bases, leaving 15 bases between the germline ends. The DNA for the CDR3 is TGCAGTGCTCCAAATAGGGACTGGACAGATACGCAGTATTTT. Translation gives CSAPNRDWTDTQYF.

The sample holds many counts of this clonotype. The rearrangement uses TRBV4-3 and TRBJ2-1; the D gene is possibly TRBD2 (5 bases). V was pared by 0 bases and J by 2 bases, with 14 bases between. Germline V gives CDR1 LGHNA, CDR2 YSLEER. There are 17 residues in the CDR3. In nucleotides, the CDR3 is TGCGCCAGCAGCCAAGACGGTCGCGGGTTCGCCTACAATGAGCAGTTCTTC. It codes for CASSQDGRGFAYNEQFF.

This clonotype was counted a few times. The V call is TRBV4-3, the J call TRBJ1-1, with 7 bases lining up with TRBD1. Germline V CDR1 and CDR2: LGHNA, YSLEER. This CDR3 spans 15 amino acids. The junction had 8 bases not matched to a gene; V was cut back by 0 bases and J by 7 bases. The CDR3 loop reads CASSQDRTGPVEAFF. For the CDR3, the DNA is TGCGCCAGCAGCCAAGATAGGACAGGCCCTGTTGAAGCTTTCTTT.

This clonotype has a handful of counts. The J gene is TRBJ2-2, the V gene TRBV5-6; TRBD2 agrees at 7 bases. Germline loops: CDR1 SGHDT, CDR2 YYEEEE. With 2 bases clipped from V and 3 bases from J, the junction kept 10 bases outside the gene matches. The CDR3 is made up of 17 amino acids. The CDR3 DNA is TGTGCCAGCAGCTTCTTGGGGGGGACCGCCGACACCGGGGAGCTGTTTTTT. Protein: CASSFLGGTADTGELFF.

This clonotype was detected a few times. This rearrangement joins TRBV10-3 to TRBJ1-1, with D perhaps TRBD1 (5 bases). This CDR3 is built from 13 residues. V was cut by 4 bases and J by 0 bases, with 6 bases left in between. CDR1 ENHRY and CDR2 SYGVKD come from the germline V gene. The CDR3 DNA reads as TGTGCCATCAGTGTACAGGTGAACACTGAAGCTTTCTTT. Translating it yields CAISVQVNTEAFF.

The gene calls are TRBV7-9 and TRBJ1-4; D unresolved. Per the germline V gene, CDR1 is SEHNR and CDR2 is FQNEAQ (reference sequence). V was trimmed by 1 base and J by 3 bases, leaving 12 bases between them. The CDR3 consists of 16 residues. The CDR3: CASSLGFRQANEKLFF. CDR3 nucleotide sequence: TGTGCCAGCAGCTTAGGGTTTCGGCAGGCTAATGAAAAACTGTTTTTT.

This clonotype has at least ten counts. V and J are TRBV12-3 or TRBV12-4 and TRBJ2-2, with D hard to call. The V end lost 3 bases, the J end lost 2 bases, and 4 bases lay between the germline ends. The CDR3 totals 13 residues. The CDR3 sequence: CASSFINTGELFF. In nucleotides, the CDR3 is TGTGCCAGCAGTTTCATCAACACCGGGGAGCTGTTTTTT.

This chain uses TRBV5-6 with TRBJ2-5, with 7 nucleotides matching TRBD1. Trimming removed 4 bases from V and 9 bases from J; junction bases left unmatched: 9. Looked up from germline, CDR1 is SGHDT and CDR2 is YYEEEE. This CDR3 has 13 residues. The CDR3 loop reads CASSRGRPTAQYF. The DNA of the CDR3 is TGTGCCAGCAGCAGGGGGCGGCCAACGGCCCAGTACTTC.

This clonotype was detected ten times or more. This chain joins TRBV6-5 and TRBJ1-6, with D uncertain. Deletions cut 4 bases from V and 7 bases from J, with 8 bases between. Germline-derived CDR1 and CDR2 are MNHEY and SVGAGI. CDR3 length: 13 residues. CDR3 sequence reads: CASSLIGNSPLHF. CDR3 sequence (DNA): TGTGCCAGCAGTTTAATAGGGAATTCACCCCTCCACTTT.

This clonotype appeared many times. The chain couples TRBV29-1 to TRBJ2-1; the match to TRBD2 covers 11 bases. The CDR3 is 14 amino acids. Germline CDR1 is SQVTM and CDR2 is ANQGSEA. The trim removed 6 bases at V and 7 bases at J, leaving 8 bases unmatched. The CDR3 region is CSVLAGGGWNEQFF. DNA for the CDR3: TGCAGCGTGTTAGCGGGAGGGGGGTGGAATGAGCAGTTCTTC.

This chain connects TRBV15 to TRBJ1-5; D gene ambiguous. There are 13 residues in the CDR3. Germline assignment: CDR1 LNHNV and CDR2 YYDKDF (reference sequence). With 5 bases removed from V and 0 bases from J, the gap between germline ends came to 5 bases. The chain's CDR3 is CATSVGSNQPQHF. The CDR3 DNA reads TGTGCCACCAGCGTGGGTAGCAATCAGCCCCAGCATTTT.

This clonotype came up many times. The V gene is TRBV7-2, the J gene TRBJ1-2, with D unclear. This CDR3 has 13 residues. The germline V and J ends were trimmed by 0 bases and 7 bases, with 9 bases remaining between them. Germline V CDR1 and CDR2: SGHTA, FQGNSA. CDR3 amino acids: CASSLATGPGYTF. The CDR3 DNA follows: TGTGCCAGCAGCTTAGCGACCGGGCCTGGCTACACCTTC.

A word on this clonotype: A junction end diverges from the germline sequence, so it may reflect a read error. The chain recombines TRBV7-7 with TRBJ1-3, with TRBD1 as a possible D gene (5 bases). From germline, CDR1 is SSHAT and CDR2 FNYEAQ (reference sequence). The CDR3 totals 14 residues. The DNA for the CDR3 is TGTGCTAGCAGCCCGACAGACTCTGGAAACACCATATATTTT. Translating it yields CASSPTDSGNTIYF.

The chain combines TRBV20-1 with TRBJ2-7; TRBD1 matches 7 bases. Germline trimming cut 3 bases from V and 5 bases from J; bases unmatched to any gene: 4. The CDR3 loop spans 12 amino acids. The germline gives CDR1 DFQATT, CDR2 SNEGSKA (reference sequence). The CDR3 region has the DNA TGCAGTGCTAGTGTAGGGGGCGACGAGCAGTACTTC. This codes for CSASVGGDEQYF.

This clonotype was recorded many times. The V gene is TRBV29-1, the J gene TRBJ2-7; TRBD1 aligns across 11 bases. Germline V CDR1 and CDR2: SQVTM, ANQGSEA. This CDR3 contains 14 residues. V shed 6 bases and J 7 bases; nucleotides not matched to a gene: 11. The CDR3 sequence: CSVGTGGMDMEQYF. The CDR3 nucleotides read TGCAGCGTGGGGACAGGGGGGATGGATATGGAGCAGTACTTC.

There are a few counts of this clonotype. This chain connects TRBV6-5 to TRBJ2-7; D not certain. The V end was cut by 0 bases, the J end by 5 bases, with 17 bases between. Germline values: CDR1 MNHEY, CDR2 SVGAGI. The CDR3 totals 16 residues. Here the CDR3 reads CASSYSGGGFRHEQYF. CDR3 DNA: TGTGCCAGCAGTTACTCTGGCGGCGGATTTCGCCACGAGCAGTACTTC.

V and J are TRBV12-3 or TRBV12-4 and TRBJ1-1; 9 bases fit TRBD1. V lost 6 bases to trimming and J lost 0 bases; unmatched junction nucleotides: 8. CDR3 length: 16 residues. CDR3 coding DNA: TGTGCCAGCAGGCGCAGACAGGGGGGCATGAACACTGAAGCTTTCTTT. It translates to CASRRRQGGMNTEAFF.